Listed below are T cell receptor beta chains from one sample, sequenced in a study of T-cell reconstitution after alpha-beta-depleted transplantation in children. One entry per CDR3 protein, called by TCRdb with MiXCR from the PCR reads. In the table there are hundreds of thousands of distinct CDR3 sequences, about 12% of which are singletons. The sequenced sample was PBMCs from the stem cell graft donor, obtained from the stem cell graft. The receptors derive from a human donor who donated a stem cell graft to a child with acute lymphoblastic leukemia. The CDR3 runs from the conserved cysteine through the conserved F or W. The order of the fields is clone size, V gene, J gene, D gene, CDR3 protein, CDR3 DNA. A D gene is named only where the DNA matches it firmly. The size entry is marked missing in some rows and otherwise reads once, few, many or a size class.

abundance: many; v_gene: TRBV4-3; j_gene: TRBJ2-7; d_gene: NA; CDR3aa: CASSQERGFWYEQYF; CDR3nt: TGCGCCAGCAGCCAAGAAAGGGGATTCTGGTACGAGCAGTACTTC
abundance: NA; v_gene: TRBV6-5; j_gene: TRBJ2-1; d_gene: NA; CDR3aa: CASSYYVDSYNEQFF; CDR3nt: TGTGCCAGCAGTTACTACGTTGATTCCTACAATGAGCAGTTCTTC
abundance: many; v_gene: TRBV29-1; j_gene: TRBJ1-4; d_gene: NA; CDR3aa: CSVGAGGALGLFF; CDR3nt: TGCAGCGTTGGGGCTGGGGGGGCACTGGGACTGTTTTTT
abundance: many; v_gene: TRBV4-3; j_gene: TRBJ1-3; d_gene: NA; CDR3aa: CASSQDPVSGNTIYF; CDR3nt: TGCGCCAGCAGCCAAGATCCAGTCTCTGGAAACACCATATATTTT
abundance: many; v_gene: TRBV6-5; j_gene: TRBJ1-5; d_gene: TRBD1; CDR3aa: CASRPQGARNQPQHF; CDR3nt: TGTGCCAGCAGGCCCCAGGGGGCCCGCAATCAGCCCCAGCATTTT
abundance: many; v_gene: TRBV5-1; j_gene: TRBJ2-7; d_gene: TRBD1; CDR3aa: CASARQGSYEQYF; CDR3nt: TGCGCCAGCGCTCGACAGGGGTCCTACGAGCAGTACTTC
abundance: many; v_gene: TRBV10-3; j_gene: TRBJ2-7; d_gene: TRBD2; CDR3aa: CAISESRLAGDPGSYEQYF; CDR3nt: TGTGCCATCAGTGAGTCTCGACTAGCGGGGGATCCAGGTAGCTACGAGCAGTACTTC
abundance: NA; v_gene: TRBV27; j_gene: TRBJ1-2; d_gene: TRBD1; CDR3aa: CASSSTGGETLDYGYTF; CDR3nt: TGTGCCAGCAGTTCGACAGGGGGCGAAACCCTCGACTATGGCTACACCTTC
abundance: NA; v_gene: TRBV20-1; j_gene: TRBJ2-7; d_gene: TRBD2; CDR3aa: CSAPSRLAGDEQYF; CDR3nt: TGCAGTGCTCCCTCAAGGCTAGCGGGGGACGAGCAGTACTTC
abundance: many; v_gene: TRBV5-1; j_gene: TRBJ2-3; d_gene: TRBD1; CDR3aa: CASSLEGQGANTQYF; CDR3nt: TGCGCCAGCAGCTTGGAGGGACAGGGGGCCAATACGCAGTATTTT
abundance: many; v_gene: TRBV4-2; j_gene: TRBJ2-4; d_gene: NA; CDR3aa: CASSQDARLPVDIQYF; CDR3nt: TGTGCCAGCAGCCAAGATGCGAGACTGCCCGTAGACATTCAGTACTTC
abundance: many; v_gene: TRBV5-1; j_gene: TRBJ2-5; d_gene: NA; CDR3aa: CASSLRVVTGLRETQYF; CDR3nt: TGCGCCAGCAGCTTGCGCGTTGTGACAGGCCTGCGGGAGACCCAGTACTTC
abundance: many; v_gene: TRBV3-1; j_gene: TRBJ2-5; d_gene: NA; CDR3aa: CASSQDTRLQETQYF; CDR3nt: TGTGCCAGCAGCCAAGATACCAGGCTTCAAGAGACCCAGTACTTC
abundance: many; v_gene: TRBV6-5; j_gene: TRBJ2-1; d_gene: NA; CDR3aa: CASRRPQGFSEQFF; CDR3nt: TGTGCCAGCAGGCGACCACAGGGTTTCAGTGAGCAGTTCTTC
abundance: many; v_gene: TRBV9; j_gene: TRBJ1-2; d_gene: TRBD1; CDR3aa: CASSASSGTGAGYTF; CDR3nt: TGTGCCAGCAGCGCCTCATCCGGGACAGGGGCCGGCTACACCTTC
abundance: many; v_gene: TRBV7-6; j_gene: TRBJ2-5; d_gene: NA; CDR3aa: CASSSMYQETQYF; CDR3nt: TGTGCCAGCAGCTCCATGTACCAAGAGACCCAGTACTTC
abundance: many; v_gene: TRBV3-1; j_gene: TRBJ2-7; d_gene: NA; CDR3aa: CASSQDTFIGEQYF; CDR3nt: TGTGCCAGCAGCCAAGATACCTTTATTGGCGAGCAGTACTTC
abundance: NA; v_gene: TRBV7-9; j_gene: TRBJ1-1; d_gene: NA; CDR3aa: CASSFLGRQNTEAFF; CDR3nt: TGTGCCAGCAGCTTCCTAGGACGGCAGAACACTGAAGCTTTCTTT
abundance: NA; v_gene: TRBV18; j_gene: TRBJ1-2; d_gene: NA; CDR3aa: CASSPDRPRGGYTF; CDR3nt: TGTGCCAGCTCACCAGACCGCCCTAGGGGAGGCTACACCTTC
abundance: many; v_gene: TRBV9; j_gene: TRBJ2-7; d_gene: NA; CDR3aa: CASSVETPGEQYF; CDR3nt: TGTGCCAGCAGCGTAGAGACACCGGGGGAGCAGTACTTC
abundance: many; v_gene: TRBV12-3/TRBV12-4; j_gene: TRBJ2-1; d_gene: TRBD2; CDR3aa: CASSLETSGRARGQFF; CDR3nt: TGTGCCAGCAGTTTAGAGACTAGCGGGAGGGCCAGAGGGCAGTTCTTC
abundance: many; v_gene: TRBV5-1; j_gene: TRBJ2-7; d_gene: NA; CDR3aa: CASSRDSNEQYF; CDR3nt: TGCGCCAGCAGCCGCGACAGTAACGAGCAGTACTTC
abundance: many; v_gene: TRBV27; j_gene: TRBJ2-7; d_gene: TRBD2; CDR3aa: CASSPIGLAGGSYEQYF; CDR3nt: TGTGCCAGCAGTCCCATTGGACTAGCGGGGGGTTCCTACGAGCAGTACTTC
abundance: few; v_gene: TRBV6-6; j_gene: TRBJ2-7; d_gene: TRBD1; CDR3aa: CASLQGAGEQYF; CDR3nt: TGTGCCTCGTTGCAGGGGGCGGGGGAGCAGTACTTC
abundance: few; v_gene: TRBV5-1; j_gene: TRBJ1-4; d_gene: NA; CDR3aa: CASSFGQEEEKLFF; CDR3nt: TGCGCCAGCAGCTTCGGGCAGGAGGAAGAAAAACTGTTTTTT
abundance: many; v_gene: TRBV12-3/TRBV12-4; j_gene: TRBJ1-5; d_gene: NA; CDR3aa: CASSRTNQPQHF; CDR3nt: TGTGCCAGCAGCCGGACCAATCAGCCCCAGCATTTT
abundance: many; v_gene: TRBV10-3; j_gene: TRBJ2-3; d_gene: TRBD2; CDR3aa: CAISESRGGVDTQYF; CDR3nt: TGTGCCATCAGTGAGTCACGGGGGGGCGTAGATACGCAGTATTTT
abundance: many; v_gene: TRBV28; j_gene: TRBJ1-5; d_gene: TRBD1; CDR3aa: CASSPGTGKYSNQPQHF; CDR3nt: TGTGCCAGCAGTCCCGGGACAGGAAAATATAGCAATCAGCCCCAGCATTTT
abundance: many; v_gene: TRBV5-1; j_gene: TRBJ1-1; d_gene: NA; CDR3aa: CASSWDIRNTEAFF; CDR3nt: TGCGCCAGCAGCTGGGACATCCGGAACACTGAAGCTTTCTTT
abundance: many; v_gene: TRBV20-1; j_gene: TRBJ2-3; d_gene: TRBD2; CDR3aa: CSARRSGGEADTQYF; CDR3nt: TGCAGTGCTAGGCGGAGCGGGGGGGAGGCAGATACGCAGTATTTT
abundance: NA; v_gene: TRBV7-9; j_gene: TRBJ2-1; d_gene: TRBD2; CDR3aa: CASSLLAGGGDEQFF; CDR3nt: TGTGCCAGCAGCTTACTAGCGGGAGGTGGGGATGAGCAGTTCTTC
abundance: many; v_gene: TRBV3-1; j_gene: TRBJ1-2; d_gene: NA; CDR3aa: CASSQDRGYTF; CDR3nt: TGTGCCAGCAGCCAAGATCGCGGCTACACCTTC
abundance: many; v_gene: TRBV7-2; j_gene: TRBJ2-3; d_gene: TRBD1; CDR3aa: CASSYRGTGTADTQYF; CDR3nt: TGTGCCAGCAGCTACAGAGGGACAGGGACCGCAGATACGCAGTATTTT
abundance: many; v_gene: TRBV21-1; j_gene: TRBJ1-2; d_gene: NA; CDR3aa: CATPIGGQGIGYTF; CDR3nt: TGTGCCACTCCTATAGGGGGACAGGGTATAGGCTACACCTTC
abundance: many; v_gene: TRBV7-2; j_gene: TRBJ2-2; d_gene: NA; CDR3aa: CADTIENTGELFF; CDR3nt: TGTGCTGACACGATCGAGAACACCGGGGAGCTGTTTTTT
abundance: many; v_gene: TRBV9; j_gene: TRBJ2-2; d_gene: NA; CDR3aa: CATSRRQVGELFF; CDR3nt: TGTGCCACCTCCCGCAGACAAGTTGGGGAGCTGTTTTTT
abundance: many; v_gene: TRBV4-3; j_gene: TRBJ2-1; d_gene: TRBD2; CDR3aa: CASSQDVWTRGNEQFF; CDR3nt: TGCGCCAGCAGCCAAGATGTATGGACTAGGGGTAATGAGCAGTTCTTC
abundance: many; v_gene: TRBV28; j_gene: TRBJ2-1; d_gene: TRBD2; CDR3aa: CASSSPSGGANEQFF; CDR3nt: TGTGCCAGCAGTTCCCCTAGCGGGGGGGCCAATGAGCAGTTCTTC
abundance: many; v_gene: TRBV5-6; j_gene: TRBJ2-2; d_gene: TRBD2; CDR3aa: CASSLDGRIFTGELFF; CDR3nt: TGTGCCAGCAGCTTGGACGGGAGGATCTTCACCGGGGAGCTGTTTTTT
abundance: many; v_gene: TRBV6-5; j_gene: TRBJ1-1; d_gene: TRBD1; CDR3aa: CASSYGTGGEAFF; CDR3nt: TGTGCCAGCAGTTACGGGACAGGGGGTGAAGCTTTCTTT
abundance: many; v_gene: TRBV7-2; j_gene: TRBJ2-1; d_gene: TRBD2; CDR3aa: CASSSRTSGGRGREQFF; CDR3nt: TGTGCCAGCAGCTCTCGGACTAGCGGGGGCCGAGGCCGTGAGCAGTTCTTC
abundance: many; v_gene: TRBV20-1; j_gene: TRBJ2-7; d_gene: TRBD1; CDR3aa: CSALDRERTYEQYF; CDR3nt: TGCAGTGCGCTGGACAGGGAAAGAACCTACGAGCAGTACTTC
abundance: few; v_gene: TRBV20-1; j_gene: TRBJ2-1; d_gene: TRBD2; CDR3aa: CSARGNSGGVQFF; CDR3nt: TGCAGTGCTAGAGGAAATAGCGGGGGGGTGCAGTTCTTC
abundance: many; v_gene: TRBV7-2; j_gene: TRBJ2-3; d_gene: NA; CDR3aa: CASSLDGSGTDTQYF; CDR3nt: TGTGCCAGCAGCTTAGATGGCTCAGGCACAGATACGCAGTATTTT
abundance: NA; v_gene: TRBV3-1; j_gene: TRBJ2-7; d_gene: TRBD1; CDR3aa: CASSELGTGPGEQYF; CDR3nt: TGTGCCAGCAGCGAGCTCGGGACAGGGCCTGGGGAGCAGTACTTC
abundance: many; v_gene: TRBV10-3; j_gene: TRBJ2-5; d_gene: NA; CDR3aa: CATRDPQETQYF; CDR3nt: TGTGCCACACGGGACCCCCAAGAGACCCAGTACTTC
abundance: many; v_gene: TRBV9; j_gene: TRBJ2-3; d_gene: TRBD2; CDR3aa: CASSVEAGARTDTQYF; CDR3nt: TGTGCCAGCAGCGTAGAAGCGGGGGCTCGCACAGATACGCAGTATTTT
abundance: NA; v_gene: TRBV11-2; j_gene: TRBJ2-3; d_gene: TRBD2; CDR3aa: CATSLVREGITDTQYF; CDR3nt: TGTGCCACCAGCTTAGTCCGGGAGGGGATAACAGATACGCAGTATTTT
abundance: NA; v_gene: TRBV20-1; j_gene: TRBJ1-1; d_gene: NA; CDR3aa: CSARGLAGLDTEAFF; CDR3nt: TGCAGTGCTAGAGGGCTGGCAGGGCTTGACACTGAAGCTTTCTTT
abundance: NA; v_gene: TRBV20-1; j_gene: TRBJ2-7; d_gene: TRBD2; CDR3aa: CSATIPLAGHYEQYF; CDR3nt: TGCAGTGCTACCATCCCTCTAGCGGGCCACTACGAGCAGTACTTC
abundance: few; v_gene: TRBV20-1; j_gene: TRBJ1-2; d_gene: NA; CDR3aa: CSARDAYYGYTF; CDR3nt: TGCAGTGCTAGAGATGCCTACTATGGCTACACCTTC
abundance: many; v_gene: TRBV5-1; j_gene: TRBJ2-7; d_gene: NA; CDR3aa: CASSLEAVANEQYF; CDR3nt: TGCGCCAGCAGCTTGGAGGCAGTGGCTAACGAGCAGTACTTC
abundance: many; v_gene: TRBV10-2; j_gene: TRBJ2-7; d_gene: NA; CDR3aa: CASSGYRNEQYF; CDR3nt: TGCGCCAGCAGTGGCTATCGGAACGAGCAGTACTTC